A selection of T cell receptor beta chains follows, all from one sample in a study of cytomegalovirus exposure and HLA in healthy donors. Clones were read by immunoSEQ multiplex PCR, and TCRdb kept only the in-frame ones, dropping some. Of some 130,000 clones in the sample, nearly 80% were seen once. Material: PBMCs. Source of these receptors: a man younger than 45 in good health and CMV-seronegative. Each CDR3 is given with its conserved first and last residue. Each record gives: clone size, D gene, V gene, J gene, CDR3 protein, CDR3 DNA. D genes are given only for firm matches. Clone size is given for some rows only: seen once, a few or many times, or a class if the clone is expanded.

size: NA
D: TRBD1
V: TRBV7-2
J: TRBJ2-7
CDR3: CASSPGTGAPYEQYF
DNA: TGTGCCAGCAGCCCAGGGACAGGGGCACCCTACGAGCAGTACTTC

size: NA
D: NA
V: TRBV2
J: TRBJ1-1
CDR3: CASQGEEGYTEAFF
DNA: TGTGCCAGCCAAGGGGAGGAAGGGTACACTGAAGCTTTCTTT

size: NA
D: TRBD2
V: TRBV7-9
J: TRBJ2-2
CDR3: CASSLSAWGRANTGELFF
DNA: TGTGCCAGCAGCCTGTCGGCTTGGGGGAGGGCCAACACCGGGGAGCTGTTTTTT

size: once
D: TRBD2
V: TRBV9
J: TRBJ2-1
CDR3: CASSAAAPGLVNNEQFF
DNA: TGTGCCAGCAGCGCCGCGGCCCCGGGACTAGTGAACAATGAGCAGTTCTTC

size: NA
D: TRBD1
V: TRBV5-1
J: TRBJ1-3
CDR3: CASSEWTGPGNTIYF
DNA: TGCGCCAGCAGCGAATGGACAGGGCCTGGAAACACCATATATTTT

size: NA
D: NA
V: TRBV18
J: TRBJ1-4
CDR3: CASSGQTNEKLFF
DNA: TGTGCCAGCTCCGGACAGACTAATGAAAAACTGTTTTTT

size: NA
D: TRBD2
V: TRBV5-1
J: TRBJ2-1
CDR3: CASSLPGLANEQFF
DNA: TGCGCCAGCAGCTTACCGGGACTAGCGAATGAGCAGTTCTTC

size: NA
D: TRBD1
V: TRBV27
J: TRBJ2-1
CDR3: CASSAWTGNEQFF
DNA: TGTGCCAGCAGTGCCTGGACAGGGAATGAGCAGTTCTTC

size: NA
D: NA
V: TRBV10-1
J: TRBJ2-3
CDR3: CASSESGGDTQYF
DNA: TGCGCCAGCAGTGAGTCAGGCGGGGATACGCAGTATTTT

size: once
D: NA
V: TRBV6-6
J: TRBJ1-1
CDR3: CASSLQRAGDDTEAFF
DNA: TGTGCCAGCAGTTTACAACGGGCAGGGGACGACACTGAAGCTTTCTTT

size: few
D: TRBD2
V: TRBV4-1
J: TRBJ2-1
CDR3: CASSQDPGGGNEQFF
DNA: TGCGCCAGCAGCCAAGATCCGGGGGGAGGGAATGAGCAGTTCTTC

size: once
D: TRBD2
V: TRBV7-8
J: TRBJ2-5
CDR3: CASSLGLAGGQETQYF
DNA: TGTGCCAGCAGCTTAGGACTAGCCGGAGGGCAAGAAACCCAGTACTTC

size: NA
D: NA
V: TRBV2
J: TRBJ2-6
CDR3: CASTPGHSGANVLTF
DNA: TGTGCCAGCACCCCAGGACACTCTGGGGCCAACGTCCTGACTTTC

size: NA
D: NA
V: TRBV5-6
J: TRBJ1-5
CDR3: CASSGGNQPQHF
DNA: TGTGCCAGCAGCGGAGGGAATCAGCCCCAGCATTTT

size: NA
D: TRBD2
V: TRBV7-2
J: TRBJ2-7
CDR3: CASSFELAGGPRYEQYF
DNA: TGTGCCAGCAGCTTTGAACTAGCGGGAGGGCCGAGATACGAGCAGTACTTC

size: NA
D: NA
V: TRBV11-2
J: TRBJ1-2
CDR3: CASSLDVLDSYGYTF
DNA: TGTGCCAGCAGCTTAGATGTTCTGGACAGCTATGGCTACACCTTC

size: few
D: TRBD2
V: TRBV4-2
J: TRBJ2-7
CDR3: CASSQEGLADTYEQYF
DNA: TGTGCCAGCAGCCAAGAAGGGCTAGCGGACACCTACGAGCAGTACTTC

size: NA
D: NA
V: TRBV5-1
J: TRBJ1-2
CDR3: CASSLGTAGDGYTF
DNA: TGCGCCAGCAGCTTGGGGACGGCGGGTGATGGCTACACCTTC

size: NA
D: TRBD2
V: TRBV6-4
J: TRBJ2-1
CDR3: CASSDFRASGVNEQFF
DNA: TGTGCCAGCAGTGACTTTAGGGCTAGCGGGGTCAATGAGCAGTTCTTC

size: NA
D: NA
V: TRBV9
J: TRBJ1-1
CDR3: CASSSLIGLGEAFF
DNA: TGTGCCAGCAGCTCCCTAATCGGACTGGGGGAAGCTTTCTTT

size: NA
D: NA
V: TRBV27
J: TRBJ1-1
CDR3: CASSSVSERWTEAFF
DNA: TGTGCCAGCAGTTCCGTAAGTGAGCGGTGGACTGAAGCTTTCTTT

size: NA
D: NA
V: TRBV28
J: TRBJ2-7
CDR3: CASSLGTSYEQYF
DNA: TGTGCCAGCAGTTTGGGCACTTCCTACGAGCAGTACTTC

size: NA
D: TRBD2
V: TRBV9
J: TRBJ2-2
CDR3: CASSVDRGGQGRSTGELFF
DNA: TGTGCCAGCAGCGTAGATCGGGGAGGGCAGGGAAGATCCACCGGGGAGCTGTTTTTT

size: NA
D: NA
V: TRBV30
J: TRBJ2-2
CDR3: CAWSGAGELFF
DNA: TGTGCCTGGTCCGGGGCCGGGGAGCTGTTTTTT

size: few
D: TRBD2
V: TRBV7-9
J: TRBJ2-7
CDR3: CASSPLGLVHEQYF
DNA: TGTGCCAGCAGCCCATTGGGACTAGTCCACGAGCAGTACTTC

size: few
D: TRBD1
V: TRBV28
J: TRBJ1-4
CDR3: CASSLWGQGGEKLFF
DNA: TGTGCCAGCAGTTTATGGGGACAGGGAGGCGAAAAACTGTTTTTT

size: once
D: NA
V: TRBV4-1
J: TRBJ2-7
CDR3: CASSQDRGSYEQYF
DNA: TGCGCCAGCAGCCAAGACAGGGGATCCTACGAGCAGTACTTC

size: once
D: NA
V: TRBV28
J: TRBJ2-1
CDR3: CASSPYDLRSSYNEQFF
DNA: TGTGCCAGCTCCCCCTACGACCTTCGGAGCTCCTACAATGAGCAGTTCTTC

size: NA
D: NA
V: TRBV28
J: TRBJ2-5
CDR3: CASSYGLETQYF
DNA: TGTGCCAGCAGTTACGGTCTAGAGACCCAGTACTTC

size: NA
D: TRBD2
V: TRBV18
J: TRBJ2-2
CDR3: CASSQRETGELFF
DNA: TGTGCCAGCTCTCAGCGGGAGACCGGGGAGCTGTTTTTT

size: NA
D: NA
V: TRBV6-5
J: TRBJ1-1
CDR3: CASRSPRMNTEAFF
DNA: TGTGCCAGCAGATCCCCCAGGATGAACACTGAAGCTTTCTTT

size: NA
D: TRBD1
V: TRBV28
J: TRBJ2-5
CDR3: CASSAYRGRRGVETQYF
DNA: TGTGCCAGCAGTGCCTACAGGGGACGGCGAGGTGTGGAGACCCAGTACTTC

size: NA
D: TRBD1
V: TRBV28
J: TRBJ1-4
CDR3: CASSPGDRAEKLFF
DNA: TGTGCCAGCAGTCCCGGGGACAGGGCTGAAAAACTGTTTTTT

size: NA
D: NA
V: TRBV6-5
J: TRBJ2-7
CDR3: CASSYGQYYEQYF
DNA: TGTGCCAGCAGTTACGGCCAATACTACGAGCAGTACTTC

size: NA
D: NA
V: TRBV11-2
J: TRBJ2-3
CDR3: CASSLEGAERADTQYF
DNA: TGTGCCAGCAGCTTAGAGGGGGCAGAAAGGGCTGATACGCAGTATTTT

size: NA
D: TRBD1
V: TRBV19
J: TRBJ2-4
CDR3: CASSPLTGPQYF
DNA: TGTGCCAGTAGTCCCCTGACAGGGCCACAGTACTTC